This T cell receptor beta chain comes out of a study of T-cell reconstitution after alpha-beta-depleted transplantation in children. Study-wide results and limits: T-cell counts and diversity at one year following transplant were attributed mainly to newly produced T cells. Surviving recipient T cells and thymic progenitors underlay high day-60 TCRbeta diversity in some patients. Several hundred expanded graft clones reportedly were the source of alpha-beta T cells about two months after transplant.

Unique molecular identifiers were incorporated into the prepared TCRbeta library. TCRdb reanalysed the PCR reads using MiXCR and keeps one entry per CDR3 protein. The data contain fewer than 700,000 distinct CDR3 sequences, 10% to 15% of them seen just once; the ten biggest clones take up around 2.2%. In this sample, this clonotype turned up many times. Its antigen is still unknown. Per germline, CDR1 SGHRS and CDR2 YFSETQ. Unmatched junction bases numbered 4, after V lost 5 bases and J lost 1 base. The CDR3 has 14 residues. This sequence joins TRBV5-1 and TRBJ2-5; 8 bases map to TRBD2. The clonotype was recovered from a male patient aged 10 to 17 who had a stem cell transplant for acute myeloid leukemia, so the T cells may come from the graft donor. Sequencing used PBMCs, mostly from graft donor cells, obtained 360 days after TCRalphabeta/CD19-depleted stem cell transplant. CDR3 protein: CASSFSGTQETQYF. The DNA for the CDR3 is TGCGCCAGCAGTTTTAGCGGGACCCAAGAGACCCAGTACTTC.